This TCR beta chain was retrieved from a study of blood T cell repertoires in COVID-19. Looking at the study overall: Acute and convalescent COVID-19 specimens originated in the United States, Italy and Spain. PBMCs, B-cell-depleted T cells, or T cells provided the cDNA or gDNA that made up the material.

Original data processing: Reference gene primer amplification yielded estimated nucleated cell counts. TCRdb's table, derived via immunoSEQ multiplex PCR, lists solely in-frame clones and lacks some. That table furnishes V, J and clone size, whereas the DNA furnished D and trimming. The sample holds roughly 110,000 clones, about 88% seen once. CDR3 length: 16 amino acids. The V and J ends lost 4 bases and 4 bases respectively, with 19 bases between them. Per the germline V gene, CDR1 is LGHNA and CDR2 is YNFKEQ. The V gene is TRBV4-2, the J gene TRBJ2-5; D is perhaps TRBD2 (6 bases). The specimen sequenced was peripheral blood. The clonotype was recovered from a woman aged 70-85 years who had recovered from COVID-19. The CDR3 DNA follows: TGTGCCAGCAGCCCCGGGGGAAGTAAGGGTAGAGAGACCCAGTACTTC. This sequence encodes CASSPGGSKGRETQYF.